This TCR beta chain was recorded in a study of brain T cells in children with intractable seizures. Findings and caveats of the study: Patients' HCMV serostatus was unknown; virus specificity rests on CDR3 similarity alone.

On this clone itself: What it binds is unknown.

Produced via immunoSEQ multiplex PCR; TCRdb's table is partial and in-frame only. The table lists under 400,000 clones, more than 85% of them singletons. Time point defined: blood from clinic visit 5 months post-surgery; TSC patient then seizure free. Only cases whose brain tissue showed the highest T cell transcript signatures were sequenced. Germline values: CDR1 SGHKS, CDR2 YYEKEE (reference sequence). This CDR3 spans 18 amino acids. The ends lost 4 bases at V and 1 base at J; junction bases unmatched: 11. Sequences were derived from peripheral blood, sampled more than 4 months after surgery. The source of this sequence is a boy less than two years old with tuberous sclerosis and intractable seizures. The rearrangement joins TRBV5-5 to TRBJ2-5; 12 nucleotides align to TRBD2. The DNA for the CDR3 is TGTGCCAGCAGCCGAACACGAACTAGCGGGAGGCCCCAAGAGACCCAGTACTTC. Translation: CASSRTRTSGRPQETQYF.